Below, one T cell receptor (beta chain) is given with its context. V lost 5 bases to trimming and J lost 4 bases; unmatched junction nucleotides: 8. The CDR3 spans 17 residues. CDR1 is MNHEY, CDR2 SMNVEV, per germline (reference sequence). These data come from a study of T cell changes during pregnancy in multiple sclerosis. TCRdb's table, derived via immunoSEQ multiplex PCR, lists solely in-frame clones and lacks some. The profile shows 55,000 to 70,000 clones, about 90% of them singletons. The chain is built from TRBV27 and TRBJ2-2; the match to TRBD1 covers 12 bases. The TCR sequence derives from a female donor in good health, enrolled as a control in a pregnancy study. The sequenced sample was peripheral blood, obtained in the third trimester of pregnancy. As DNA, the CDR3 is TGTGCCAGCAGTCCAAGAGGGACAGGGGGCGGCACCGGGGAGCTGTTTTTT. It encodes CASSPRGTGGGTGELFF.